This T cell receptor (beta chain) was sequenced in a study of cytomegalovirus exposure and HLA in healthy donors. The method was immunoSEQ multiplex PCR; TCRdb's version includes in-frame clones alone and lacks a portion of them. The sample records 100,000 or so clones, approximately 90% being singletons. The CDR3 length is 15 residues. Per the germline V gene, CDR1 is SGDLS and CDR2 is YYNGEE. V was clipped by 0 bases and J by 6 bases, with 16 bases between them. The table lists this clone with a few counts. The origin of this receptor is a woman under 30 in good health and CMV-seropositive. The chain joins TRBV9 to TRBJ2-7, with D perhaps matching TRBD1 (6 bases). What was sequenced was PBMCs. CDR3 sequence (DNA): TGTGCCAGCAGCGTAGACCCTAACAGGGATGGCGAGCAGTACTTC. Residues: CASSVDPNRDGEQYF. Variable domain in full (rest from reference TRBV9 and TRBJ2-7): DSGVTQTPKHLITATGQRVTLRCSPRSGDLSVYWYQQSLDQGLQFLIQYYNGEERAKGNILERFSAQQFPDLHSELNLSSLELGDSALYFCASSVDPNRDGEQYFGPGTRLTVT.